Shown below are 15 T cell receptor beta chains from a single sample sequenced in a study of T cells after posttransplantation cyclophosphamide. TCRdb's table, derived via immunoSEQ multiplex PCR, lists solely in-frame clones and lacks some. The sample contains 20,000 to 30,000 clones, none occurring once; about 1.5% lies in the top ten. The specimen sequenced was PBMCs. Receptors were obtained from a man aged 50 to 59 in good health, CMV-negative, and a related stem cell transplant donor.

In its sample, this clone was seen many times. V is TRBV5-4 and J is TRBJ2-5; 9 bases match TRBD1. CDR1 and CDR2 from the germline V gene are SGHNT and YYREEE (reference sequence). The CDR3 spans 13 residues. The V and J ends lost 6 bases and 2 bases, in that order; junction bases with no gene match: 2. CDR3 DNA sequence: TGTGCCAGCAACGACAGGGGGCAAGAGACCCAGTACTTC. Its protein is CASNDRGQETQYF.

This clone has ten or more counts. The rearrangement links TRBV7-8 to TRBJ2-7; 8 nucleotides line up with TRBD1. Per the germline V gene, CDR1 is SGHVS and CDR2 is FQNEAQ. This CDR3 spans 14 amino acids. V lost 5 bases and J lost 5; bases outside the gene matches: 8. For the CDR3, the DNA is TGTGCCAGCAGCAAAAGACAGGGGTGGAACGAGCAGTACTTC. This codes for CASSKRQGWNEQYF. Based on the CDR3 plus reference TRBV7-8 and TRBJ2-7, the full variable domain is GAGVSQSPRYKVAKRGQDVALRCDPISGHVSLFWYQQALGQGPEFLTYFQNEAQLDKSGLPSDRFFAERPEGSVSTLKIQRTQQEDSAVYLCASSKRQGWNEQYFGPGTRLTVT.

This clone was counted at least ten times. The V gene is TRBV5-6, the J gene TRBJ2-7; TRBD1 matches at 10 bases. V dropped 0 bases and J dropped 7; count of bases not matched to a gene: 7. Germline V CDR1 and CDR2: SGHDT, YYEEEE. The CDR3 is 15 amino acids. CDR3 region: CASSLGTGGWREQYF. CDR3 in DNA: TGTGCCAGCAGCTTGGGGACAGGGGGATGGAGGGAGCAGTACTTC.

This clone has ten or more counts. The chain recombines TRBV5-6 with TRBJ2-1; TRBD1 agrees at 9 bases. V lost 4 bases and J lost 7; bases outside the gene matches: 9. CDR1 SGHDT and CDR2 YYEEEE come from the germline V gene. CDR3 length: 15 residues. The CDR3 nucleotides read TGTGCCAGCAGCGTCTGGGGGACAGGGCAAAATGAGCAGTTCTTC. Encoded protein: CASSVWGTGQNEQFF.

This clone was seen ten or more times. The rearrangement uses TRBV4-2 and TRBJ2-5, with 10 bases matching TRBD2. Germline CDR1 is LGHNA and CDR2 is YNFKEQ. This CDR3 spans 19 amino acids. V shed 0 bases, J shed 4 bases, and the junction held 14 bases outside the gene matches. Written as DNA, the CDR3 is TGTGCCAGCAGCCAAGATCTCCCGGGACGGGCTAGCGGGAGAGAGACCCAGTACTTC. Its protein product is CASSQDLPGRASGRETQYF.

This clone has a count of ten or more. The chain uses TRBV4-2 and TRBJ1-3; D unclear. Per germline, CDR1 LGHNA and CDR2 YNFKEQ. V dropped 0 bases and J dropped 2 bases, with 8 bases sitting between them. The CDR3 is 15 residues long. CDR3 coding DNA: TGTGCCAGCAGCCAAGAGTGGGAGGCTGGAAACACCATATATTTT. This codes for CASSQEWEAGNTIYF.

This clone occurred many times. The chain employs TRBV14 and TRBJ2-6, with D perhaps matching TRBD1 (5 bases). The V and J ends lost 3 bases and 5 bases respectively, with 11 bases between them. In germline, CDR1 is SGHDN, CDR2 FVKESK. This CDR3 region has 15 residues. CDR3 loop: CASSQIGAWANVLTF. CDR3 coding DNA: TGTGCCAGCAGCCAGATTGGGGCGTGGGCCAACGTCCTGACTTTC.

This clone was seen ten or more times. This sequence joins TRBV6-5 and TRBJ2-1; 7 bases are a match to TRBD1. The length of the CDR3 is 15 residues. Germline assignment: CDR1 MNHEY and CDR2 SVGAGI. With V trimmed by 0 bases and J by 4 bases, 3 bases remained unmatched. CDR3 sequence reads: CASSYSGQIYNEQFF. The DNA for the CDR3 is TGTGCCAGCAGTTACTCGGGACAGATATACAATGAGCAGTTCTTC.

This clone was detected ten times or more. This rearrangement joins TRBV11-2 to TRBJ2-2, with 12 bases aligning to TRBD2. The CDR3 totals 18 residues. Germline V gene lookup returns CDR1 SGHAT and CDR2 FQNNGV. J lost 8 bases, V lost 4 bases, and 14 bases had no gene match. CDR3 in amino acids: CASSSLSNLAGGPGELFF. CDR3 nucleotides: TGTGCCAGCAGCTCGTTATCGAACCTAGCGGGGGGGCCTGGGGAGCTGTTTTTT.

This clone was seen at least ten times. The chain uses TRBV7-9 and TRBJ1-5; 7 bases map to TRBD1. This CDR3 has 15 residues. Germline V gene lookup returns CDR1 SEHNR and CDR2 FQNEAQ (reference sequence). Losses at the gene ends were 6 bases for V and 4 bases for J; bases not matched to a gene: 9. The CDR3 here is CASSSPGTANQPQHF. In DNA, the CDR3 is TGTGCCAGCAGTTCCCCCGGGACAGCAAATCAGCCCCAGCATTTT.

In this sample, this clone turned up many times. The chain is built from TRBV27 and TRBJ2-1, with TRBD2 matching 8 bases. The CDR3 has 16 residues. Germline lookup yields CDR1 MNHEY and CDR2 SMNVEV (reference sequence). V shed 4 bases, J shed 12 bases, and the junction held 17 bases outside the gene matches. CDR3 amino acids: CASSSSGAGGTLPQFF. For the CDR3, the DNA is TGTGCCAGCAGTTCCTCTGGGGCGGGAGGTACGTTACCGCAGTTCTTC.

Many counts were recorded for this clone. The DNA for the CDR3 is TGTGCCAGCAGTTTAACTCGGAGAGATACGCAGTATTTT. Its protein product is CASSLTRRDTQYF. The V and J genes are TRBV27 and TRBJ2-3; D unresolved. V was pared by 2 bases and J by 5 bases, with 8 bases between. The germline V gene encodes CDR1 MNHEY and CDR2 SMNVEV (reference sequence). The CDR3 covers 13 residues.

This clone was recorded at least ten times. The V call is TRBV19, the J call TRBJ2-3, with D tentatively TRBD1 (6 bases). Germline V gene lookup returns CDR1 LNHDA and CDR2 SQIVND (reference sequence). The V and J ends lost 2 bases and 3 bases respectively, with 15 bases between them. This CDR3 has 16 amino acids. CDR3 loop: CASSIWGQQGTDTQYF. CDR3 bases: TGTGCCAGTAGTATATGGGGCCAGCAGGGGACAGATACGCAGTATTTT. The complete variable domain, with remaining parts taken from reference TRBV19 and TRBJ2-3, reads DGGITQSPKYLFRKEGQNVTLSCEQNLNHDAMYWYRQDPGQGLRLIYYSQIVNDFQKGDIAEGYSVSREKKESFPLTVTSAQKNPTAFYLCASSIWGQQGTDTQYFGPGTRLTVL.

This clone was detected ten times or more. The chain employs TRBV30 and TRBJ2-3; D unresolved. V shed 2 bases and J shed 6 bases, with 12 bases lying between them. CDR1 and CDR2 (germline): GTSNPN, SVGIG (reference sequence). The CDR3 is 13 residues long. The CDR3 nucleotides read TGTGCCTGGAGTATGACTGGCCCGGATACGCAGTATTTT. As protein: CAWSMTGPDTQYF.

The sample holds many counts of this clone. A read error may produce the germline difference seen at one junction end. The DNA for the CDR3 is TGTGCCAGCAGTGGGATAATGGCAGGGGAGAGCTACGGGCAGTACTTC. This encodes CASSGIMAGESYGQYF. V gene TRBV6-6 combines with J gene TRBJ2-7, with a possible D match to TRBD1 (6 bases). Germline CDR1 is MNHNY and CDR2 is SVGAGI (reference sequence). The CDR3 is made up of 16 amino acids.